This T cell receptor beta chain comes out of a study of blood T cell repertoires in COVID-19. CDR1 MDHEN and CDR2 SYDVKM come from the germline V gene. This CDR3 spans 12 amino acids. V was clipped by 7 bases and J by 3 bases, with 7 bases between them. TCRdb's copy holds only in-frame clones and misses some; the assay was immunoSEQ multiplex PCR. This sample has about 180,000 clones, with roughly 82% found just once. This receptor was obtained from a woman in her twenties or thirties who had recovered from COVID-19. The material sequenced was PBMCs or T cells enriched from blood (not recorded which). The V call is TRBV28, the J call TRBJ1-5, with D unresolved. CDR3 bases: TGTGCCAGCACGCGGTCCAATCAGCCCCAGCATTTT. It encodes CASTRSNQPQHF.